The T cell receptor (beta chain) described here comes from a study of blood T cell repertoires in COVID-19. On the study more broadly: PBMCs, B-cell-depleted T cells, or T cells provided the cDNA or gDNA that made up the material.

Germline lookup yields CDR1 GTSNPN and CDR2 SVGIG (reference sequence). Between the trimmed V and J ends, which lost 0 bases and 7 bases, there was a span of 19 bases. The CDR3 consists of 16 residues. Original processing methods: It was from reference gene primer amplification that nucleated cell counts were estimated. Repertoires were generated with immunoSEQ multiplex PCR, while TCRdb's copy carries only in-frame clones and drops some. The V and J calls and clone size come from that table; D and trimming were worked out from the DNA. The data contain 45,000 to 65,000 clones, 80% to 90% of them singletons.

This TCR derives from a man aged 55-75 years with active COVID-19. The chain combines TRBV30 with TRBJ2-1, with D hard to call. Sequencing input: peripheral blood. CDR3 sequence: CAWSVQIRAFLNEQFF. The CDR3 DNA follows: TGTGCCTGGAGTGTACAGATCAGAGCCTTCCTGAATGAGCAGTTCTTC.